Following are 2 T cell receptor beta chains from one sample sequenced in a study of control samples from healthy donors and cancer patients. Generated by immunoSEQ multiplex PCR, the TCRdb table keeps only in-frame clones and is missing some. The sample holds 20,000 to 25,000 clones; around four fifths are singletons and the top ten take roughly 25%. The sequenced material came from PBMCs. Receptor source: a man aged 55 to 70 with colorectal cancer.

The gene calls are TRBV11-2 and TRBJ2-7; 8 bases fit TRBD1. V gave up 5 bases and J gave up 5 bases; unmatched junction bases: 5. Germline V gene sequence: CDR1 SGHAT, CDR2 FQNNGV. The CDR3 is 13 residues long. The CDR3 sequence: CASSPMTGDEQYV. Written as DNA, the CDR3 is TGTGCCAGCAGCCCCATGACAGGGGACGAGCAGTACGTC.

The chain combines TRBV19 with TRBJ1-5, with D perhaps TRBD1 (6 bases). The V end was cut by 8 bases, the J end by 0 bases, with 14 bases between. CDR1 and CDR2 from the germline V gene are LNHDA and SQIVND (reference sequence). This CDR3 region has 15 residues. CDR3 sequence reads: CASARDNFSNQPQHF. The CDR3, as DNA: TGTGCCAGTGCCCGGGACAACTTTAGCAATCAGCCCCAGCATTTT. Supplemented by reference TRBV19 and TRBJ1-5, the full variable domain reads DGGITQSPKYLFRKEGQNVTLSCEQNLNHDAMYWYRQDPGQGLRLIYYSQIVNDFQKGDIAEGYSVSREKKESFPLTVTSAQKNPTAFYLCASARDNFSNQPQHFGDGTRLSIL.